A selection of T cell receptor beta chains follows, all from one sample in a study of blood T cell repertoires in COVID-19. The method was immunoSEQ multiplex PCR; TCRdb's version includes in-frame clones alone and lacks a portion of them. The table includes approximately 150,000 clones, about four fifths detected once. Sequencing input: peripheral blood. These receptors came from a human donor in a cohort sampled during active COVID-19. Each CDR3 is given with its conserved first and last residue. A D gene is named only where the DNA matches it firmly. Clone sizes are given selectively: once, few, many, or a class where the clone is expanded.

V: TRBV6-6; size: .; J: TRBJ1-2; D: TRBD1; CDR3: CASSARTGTVPF; DNA: TGTGCCAGCAGTGCCCGGACAGGGACCGTCCCCTTC
V: TRBV5-1; size: few; J: TRBJ1-2; D: .; CDR3: CASSVTGPEEGYTF; DNA: TGCGCCAGCAGCGTGACAGGCCCCGAGGAGGGCTACACCTTC
V: TRBV7-9; size: .; J: TRBJ1-6; D: TRBD1; CDR3: CASSRTGKEYSPLHF; DNA: TGTGCCAGCAGCAGGACAGGGAAAGAGTATTCACCCCTCCACTTT
V: TRBV5-4; size: .; J: TRBJ2-3; D: .; CDR3: CASSLASGSPSTDTQYF; DNA: TGTGCCAGCAGCTTGGCAAGTGGGAGTCCCAGCACAGATACGCAGTATTTT
V: TRBV30; size: .; J: TRBJ2-3; D: .; CDR3: CAWSVFDLTGTDTQYF; DNA: TGTGCCTGGAGTGTATTTGACTTAACGGGCACAGATACGCAGTATTTT
V: TRBV3-1/TRBV3-2; size: .; J: TRBJ2-7; D: .; CDR3: CASSQDSQAGEQYF; DNA: TGTGCCAGCAGCCAAGATTCGCAGGCAGGCGAGCAGTACTTC
V: TRBV6-1; size: once; J: TRBJ2-2; D: TRBD1; CDR3: CASSEQGADTGELFF; DNA: TGTGCCAGCAGTGAACAGGGGGCGGACACCGGGGAGCTGTTTTTT
V: TRBV3-1/TRBV3-2; size: .; J: TRBJ2-5; D: .; CDR3: CASSQRGGGETQYF; DNA: TGTGCCAGCAGCCAGAGGGGGGGAGGGGAGACCCAGTACTTC
V: TRBV15; size: .; J: TRBJ1-1; D: .; CDR3: CATSPLRDGEAFF; DNA: TGTGCCACCAGCCCCCTCCGGGATGGTGAAGCTTTCTTT
V: TRBV2; size: once; J: TRBJ1-1; D: .; CDR3: CASRENMNTEAFF; DNA: TGTGCCAGCAGGGAGAACATGAACACTGAAGCTTTCTTT
V: TRBV5-1; size: .; J: TRBJ2-1; D: TRBD2; CDR3: CASSETSGRVNEQFF; DNA: TGCGCCAGCAGCGAGACTAGCGGGAGGGTCAATGAGCAGTTCTTC
V: TRBV15; size: few; J: TRBJ2-1; D: .; CDR3: CATARDNEQFF; DNA: TGTGCCACCGCCCGCGACAATGAGCAGTTCTTC
V: TRBV30; size: .; J: TRBJ2-5; D: .; CDR3: CAWSVVGETQYF; DNA: TGTGCCTGGAGTGTGGTCGGGGAGACCCAGTACTTC
V: TRBV12-3/TRBV12-4; size: .; J: TRBJ2-1; D: .; CDR3: CASSFGEVGIF; DNA: TGTGCCAGCAGTTTTGGGGAGGTTGGGATCTTC
V: TRBV5-8; size: few; J: TRBJ2-2; D: .; CDR3: CASSLLKGPGGTGELFF; DNA: TGTGCCAGCAGCTTGCTTAAGGGTCCAGGGGGGACCGGGGAGCTGTTTTTT
V: TRBV11-2; size: .; J: TRBJ1-3; D: .; CDR3: CASSSGASNTIYF; DNA: TGTGCCAGCAGCTCCGGAGCCAGTAACACCATATATTTT
V: TRBV10-3; size: few; J: TRBJ2-2; D: .; CDR3: CAIGPNTGELFF; DNA: TGTGCCATCGGGCCGAACACCGGGGAGCTGTTTTTT
V: TRBV29-1; size: few; J: TRBJ2-3; D: TRBD2; CDR3: CSVDASAGGLDTQYF; DNA: TGCAGCGTTGATGCGTCAGCGGGGGGGCTGGATACGCAGTATTTT
V: TRBV5-6; size: .; J: TRBJ2-3; D: TRBD2; CDR3: CASSHGAGGKTDTQYF; DNA: TGTGCCAGCAGCCATGGGGCGGGGGGGAAGACAGATACGCAGTATTTT
V: TRBV11-2; size: .; J: TRBJ2-1; D: .; CDR3: CASSLSGTYNEQFF; DNA: TGTGCCAGCAGCTTATCGGGGACCTACAATGAGCAGTTCTTC
V: TRBV10-3; size: .; J: TRBJ1-2; D: .; CDR3: CAISESQGNRAVYGYTF; DNA: TGTGCCATCAGTGAGTCACAGGGAAACAGGGCTGTCTATGGCTACACCTTC
V: TRBV10-3; size: few; J: TRBJ2-5; D: .; CDR3: CAIRSRGTMQETQYF; DNA: TGTGCCATCAGGTCCCGCGGGACCATGCAAGAGACCCAGTACTTC
V: TRBV7-2; size: .; J: TRBJ2-7; D: .; CDR3: CASSLVRRAYEQYF; DNA: TGTGCCAGCAGCTTAGTTAGACGGGCCTACGAGCAGTACTTC
V: TRBV10-3; size: .; J: TRBJ2-3; D: TRBD2; CDR3: CAISERLGGRGTDTQYF; DNA: TGTGCCATCAGTGAAAGATTGGGCGGGAGGGGGACGGATACGCAGTATTTT
V: TRBV6-5; size: .; J: TRBJ2-2; D: .; CDR3: CASKHPSWNTGELFF; DNA: TGTGCCAGCAAACACCCCTCGTGGAACACCGGGGAGCTGTTTTTT
V: TRBV27; size: .; J: TRBJ1-2; D: TRBD1; CDR3: CASRDRSHGYTF; DNA: TGTGCCAGCAGGGACAGGTCCCACGGCTACACCTTC
V: TRBV3-1/TRBV3-2; size: .; J: TRBJ2-1; D: TRBD2; CDR3: CASSRVAGVYNEQFF; DNA: TGTGCCAGCAGCCGAGTAGCGGGGGTCTACAATGAGCAGTTCTTC
V: TRBV4-2; size: .; J: TRBJ2-1; D: TRBD1; CDR3: CASSQETTGTGYNEQFF; DNA: TGTGCCAGCAGCCAAGAAACTACCGGGACAGGCTACAATGAGCAGTTCTTC
V: TRBV2; size: .; J: TRBJ2-4; D: .; CDR3: CASSEEEGLLAKNIQYF; DNA: TGTGCCAGCAGTGAAGAGGAGGGGCTGTTAGCCAAAAACATTCAGTACTTC
V: TRBV6-1; size: few; J: TRBJ1-1; D: .; CDR3: CASSDAGSVGTEAFF; DNA: TGTGCCAGCAGTGACGCGGGGTCGGTGGGCACTGAAGCTTTCTTT
V: TRBV6-1; size: .; J: TRBJ2-5; D: TRBD2; CDR3: CASSDRLAGVGETQYF; DNA: TGTGCCAGCAGTGATAGACTAGCGGGAGTTGGGGAGACCCAGTACTTC
V: TRBV5-1; size: .; J: TRBJ1-1; D: .; CDR3: CASSLEGERGTEAFF; DNA: TGCGCCAGCAGCTTGGAAGGGGAAAGGGGGACTGAAGCTTTCTTT
V: TRBV30; size: .; J: TRBJ1-5; D: .; CDR3: CAWSLGGGQPQHF; DNA: TGTGCCTGGAGTTTGGGGGGGGGCCAGCCCCAGCATTTT
V: TRBV5-1; size: .; J: TRBJ2-5; D: .; CDR3: CASSLARAQETQYF; DNA: TGCGCCAGCAGCTTGGCCAGGGCCCAAGAGACCCAGTACTTC
V: TRBV5-6; size: many; J: TRBJ1-5; D: TRBD1; CDR3: CASSLAGQGRNQPQHF; DNA: TGTGCCAGCAGCTTGGCCGGACAGGGACGAAATCAGCCCCAGCATTTT
V: TRBV3-1/TRBV3-2; size: few; J: TRBJ1-4; D: .; CDR3: CASSQTRSKVGGKLFF; DNA: TGTGCCAGCAGCCAAACCCGGAGTAAGGTCGGTGGAAAACTGTTTTTT
V: TRBV4-2; size: .; J: TRBJ1-3; D: .; CDR3: CASSQAMAISGNTIYF; DNA: TGTGCCAGCAGCCAAGCAATGGCCATCTCTGGAAACACCATATATTTT
V: TRBV12-5; size: .; J: TRBJ2-1; D: .; CDR3: CASHKGALFPYNEQFF; DNA: TGTGCTAGCCACAAAGGGGCTTTGTTCCCCTACAATGAGCAGTTCTTC
V: TRBV7-2; size: .; J: TRBJ2-3; D: .; CDR3: CASPVGRAATDTQYF; DNA: TGTGCCAGCCCCGTAGGGAGAGCAGCCACAGATACGCAGTATTTT
V: TRBV11-2; size: .; J: TRBJ2-5; D: TRBD1; CDR3: CASSLTGRETQYF; DNA: TGTGCCAGCAGCCTGACAGGGCGTGAGACCCAGTACTTC
V: TRBV5-1; size: .; J: TRBJ2-3; D: TRBD2; CDR3: CASSLGLAGSGTDTQYF; DNA: TGCGCCAGCAGCTTGGGACTAGCGGGGAGCGGAACAGATACGCAGTATTTT
V: TRBV12-3/TRBV12-4; size: .; J: TRBJ1-1; D: .; CDR3: CASSLGLRTEAFF; DNA: TGTGCCAGCAGTTTAGGACTGAGAACTGAAGCTTTCTTT
V: TRBV21-1; size: .; J: TRBJ2-7; D: .; CDR3: CASSNIPGKLF; DNA: TGTGCCAGCAGCAACATCCCCGGGAAACTCTTC
V: TRBV5-1; size: .; J: TRBJ2-7; D: .; CDR3: CASSLGYDSYEQYF; DNA: TGCGCCAGCAGCTTGGGTTATGACAGCTACGAGCAGTACTTC
V: TRBV10-3; size: once; J: TRBJ2-2; D: .; CDR3: CATRQDPSGELFF; DNA: TGTGCCACTAGACAGGACCCGAGCGGGGAGCTGTTTTTT
V: TRBV29-1; size: .; J: TRBJ2-1; D: .; CDR3: CSAWDFDNEQFF; DNA: TGCAGCGCCTGGGACTTCGACAATGAGCAGTTCTTC
V: TRBV27; size: few; J: TRBJ2-7; D: TRBD1; CDR3: CASSESGTGNYEQYF; DNA: TGTGCCAGCAGTGAGTCCGGGACAGGGAACTACGAGCAGTACTTC
V: TRBV4-1; size: .; J: TRBJ2-5; D: TRBD2; CDR3: CASSQETLAGGYQETQYF; DNA: TGCGCCAGCAGCCAAGAAACCCTAGCGGGAGGGTACCAAGAGACCCAGTACTTC
V: TRBV27; size: .; J: TRBJ2-1; D: .; CDR3: CASSFGSGSYNEQFF; DNA: TGTGCCAGCAGTTTCGGGTCGGGCTCCTACAATGAGCAGTTCTTC
V: TRBV7-2; size: .; J: TRBJ1-2; D: .; CDR3: CASSSRGGAAYGYTF; DNA: TGTGCCAGCAGCTCCCGCGGGGGGGCTGCATATGGCTACACCTTC
V: TRBV2; size: .; J: TRBJ2-3; D: .; CDR3: CASSERELDTQYF; DNA: TGTGCCAGCAGTGAAAGAGAGCTAGATACGCAGTATTTT
V: TRBV3-1/TRBV3-2; size: .; J: TRBJ1-4; D: .; CDR3: CASSQADRVVAF; DNA: TGTGCCAGCAGCCAAGCTGACCGGGTTGTCGCCTTC
V: TRBV7-9; size: .; J: TRBJ2-7; D: .; CDR3: CASSLSAYEQYF; DNA: TGTGCCAGCAGCTTATCGGCCTACGAGCAGTACTTC
V: TRBV2; size: .; J: TRBJ1-1; D: .; CDR3: CAGHSEGTPSNTEAFF; DNA: TGTGCCGGACACAGTGAGGGGACTCCCTCAAACACTGAAGCTTTCTTT